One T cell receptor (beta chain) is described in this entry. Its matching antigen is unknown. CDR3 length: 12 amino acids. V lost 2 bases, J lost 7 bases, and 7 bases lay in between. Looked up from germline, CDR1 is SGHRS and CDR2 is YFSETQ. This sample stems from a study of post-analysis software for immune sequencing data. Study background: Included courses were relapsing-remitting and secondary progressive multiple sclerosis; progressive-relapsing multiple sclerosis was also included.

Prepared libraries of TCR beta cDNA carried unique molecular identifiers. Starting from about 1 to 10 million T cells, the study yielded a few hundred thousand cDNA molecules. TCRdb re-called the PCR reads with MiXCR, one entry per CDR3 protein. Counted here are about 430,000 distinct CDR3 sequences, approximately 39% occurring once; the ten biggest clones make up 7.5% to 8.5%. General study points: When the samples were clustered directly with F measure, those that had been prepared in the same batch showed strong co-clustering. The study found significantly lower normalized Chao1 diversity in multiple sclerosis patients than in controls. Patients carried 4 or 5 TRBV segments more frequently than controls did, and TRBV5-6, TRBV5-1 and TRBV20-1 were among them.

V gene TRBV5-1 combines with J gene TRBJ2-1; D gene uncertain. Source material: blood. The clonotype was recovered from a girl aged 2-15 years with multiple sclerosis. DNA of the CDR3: TGCGCCAGCAGCTTAGGAGCGAATGAGCAGTTCTTC. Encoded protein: CASSLGANEQFF.